This entry lists 12 T cell receptor beta chains sequenced from one sample in a study of response to subunit inactivated influenza vaccine. Using its own MiXCR run on the RT-PCR reads, TCRdb lists one record per CDR3 protein. The table includes fewer than 250,000 distinct CDR3 sequences, 13% to 15% detected once. Sequencing used CD8+ T cells sorted from PBMCs, obtained approximately 5 days after vaccination. The receptors come from a man in his forties or fifties who received an inactivated influenza vaccine.

This clonotype was picked up a small number of times. The V gene is TRBV28, the J gene TRBJ2-2, with a weak D call TRBD1 (8 bases). Germline CDR1 reads MDHEN; CDR2 reads SYDVKM. The V end lost 3 bases, the J end lost 6 bases, and 20 bases lay between the germline ends. This CDR3 is built from 17 residues. DNA of the CDR3: TGTGCCAGCAGTTTCCGAGGACAGGGACTAAAGTCCGGGGAGCTGTTTTTT. Encoded protein: CASSFRGQGLKSGELFF.

The chain uses TRBV29-1 and TRBJ2-6; D possibly corresponds to TRBD1 (5 bases). Germline CDR1 is SQVTM and CDR2 is ANQGSEA. The ends were cut back, 6 bases at V and 0 bases at J, with 9 bases in the middle. The CDR3 sequence is 14 residues long. The CDR3 region is CSVAGHSGANVLTF. The CDR3 DNA sequence: TGCAGCGTAGCAGGGCACTCTGGGGCCAACGTCCTGACTTTC.

This clonotype was picked up many times. The V gene is TRBV28, the J gene TRBJ2-1, with TRBD2 as a possible D gene (5 bases). V was cut by 5 bases and J by 7 bases, with 12 bases left in between. Germline V gives CDR1 MDHEN, CDR2 SYDVKM. This CDR3 region has 13 residues. The CDR3 DNA reads as TGTGCCAGCAGTGTCGAGACTATTAATGAGCAGTTCTTC. Its protein is CASSVETINEQFF.

This clonotype has a single count. One junction end does not reproduce the germline sequence, and a read error may be involved. This sequence joins TRBV20-1 and TRBJ2-1, with TRBD2 matching 10 bases. The CDR3 runs 16 residues. From germline, CDR1 is DFQATT and CDR2 SNEGSKA (reference sequence). For the CDR3, the DNA is TGCTGTGCTAGACTGCTAGCGGGAGTCCTCTACAATGAGCAGTTCTTC. It codes for CCARLLAGVLYNEQFF.

The chain combines TRBV9 with TRBJ2-1, with D tentatively TRBD1 or TRBD2 (5 bases each). The ends were cut back, 0 bases at V and 5 bases at J, with 15 bases in the middle. This CDR3 region has 16 residues. Germline CDR1 reads SGDLS; CDR2 reads YYNGEE. CDR3 loop: CASSVGSTGTDNEQFF. The CDR3 nucleotides are TGTGCCAGCAGCGTAGGTTCAACCGGGACCGACAATGAGCAGTTCTTC.

This clonotype was observed many times. The chain employs TRBV27 and TRBJ1-5; D is undetermined. The CDR3 loop spans 13 amino acids. Germline V lookup: CDR1 MNHEY, CDR2 SMNVEV (reference sequence). Trimming took 1 base from V and 3 from J, leaving 4 bases between them. The DNA for the CDR3 is TGTGCCAGCAGTTTATGGGTCAATCAGCCCCAGCATTTT. Encoded protein: CASSLWVNQPQHF.

This chain uses TRBV6-5 with TRBJ1-4, with a tentative D call TRBD1 (6 bases). The CDR3 runs 16 residues. CDR1 is MNHEY and CDR2 is SVGAGI in the germline V gene. Trimming took off 0 bases at V and 2 bases at J, with 10 bases between the two ends. As DNA, the CDR3 is TGTGCCAGCAGTTACTCAGGGGGAACTACTAATGAAAAACTGTTTTTT. Translated: CASSYSGGTTNEKLFF.

This clonotype has only a few counts. The V and J genes are TRBV7-9 and TRBJ2-1; a possible D gene is TRBD2 (6 bases). The V end was cut by 2 bases, the J end by 10 bases, with 9 bases between. Germline V gene lookup returns CDR1 SEHNR and CDR2 FQNEAQ (reference sequence). The CDR3 contains 12 residues. The CDR3 reads CASSLWREEQFF. For the CDR3, the DNA is TGTGCCAGCAGCTTATGGCGGGAAGAGCAGTTCTTC. The full variable domain, its missing parts supplied by reference TRBV7-9 and TRBJ2-1, is DTGVSQNPRHKITKRGQNVTFRCDPISEHNRLYWYRQTLGQGPEFLTYFQNEAQLEKSRLLSDRFSAERPKGSFSTLEIQRTEQGDSAMYLCASSLWREEQFFGPGTRLTVL.

This clonotype was detected a few times. This rearrangement joins TRBV5-1 to TRBJ1-1; TRBD1 agrees at 7 bases. The V gene end was trimmed by 3 bases and the J gene end by 4 bases; junction bases not matched to a gene: 9. This CDR3 contains 15 residues. Germline V CDR1 and CDR2: SGHRS, YFSETQ. For the CDR3, the DNA is TGCGCCAGCAGCTGGAGGGACAGAAGGACCACTGAAGCTTTCTTT. This codes for CASSWRDRRTTEAFF.

This chain links TRBV28 with TRBJ2-7, with a weak D call TRBD1 (5 bases). V lost 3 bases to trimming and J lost 1 base, with 13 bases between them. The germline V gene encodes CDR1 MDHEN and CDR2 SYDVKM. CDR3 length: 15 residues. CDR3 nucleotides: TGTGCCAGCAGTTTTGTCAGGGTCCGATCCTACGAGCAGTACTTC. Translation gives CASSFVRVRSYEQYF. Together with reference TRBV28 and TRBJ2-7, the CDR3 gives the full variable domain: DVKVTQSSRYLVKRTGEKVFLECVQDMDHENMFWYRQDPGLGLRLIYFSYDVKMKEKGDIPEGYSVSREKKERFSLILESASTNQTSMYLCASSFVRVRSYEQYFGPGTRLTVT.

The rearrangement uses TRBV5-1 and TRBJ2-7; D is possibly TRBD2 (6 bases). Trimming removed 4 bases at V and 0 bases at J, with 14 bases between. The CDR3 is 15 residues long. Germline V lookup: CDR1 SGHRS, CDR2 YFSETQ. CDR3 nucleotides: TGCGCCAGCAGCGTCGGGACTCTCACCTCCTACGAGCAGTACTTC. Its translation is CASSVGTLTSYEQYF.

This clonotype was observed many times. The chain is built from TRBV2 and TRBJ2-7; D is uncertain. Germline assignment: CDR1 SNHLY and CDR2 FYNNEI. The CDR3 sequence is 12 residues long. The V end lost 5 bases, the J end lost 0 bases, and 5 bases lay between the germline ends. CDR3 coding DNA: TGTGCCAGCAGTCTCCCCTCCTACGAGCAGTACTTC. Residues: CASSLPSYEQYF.